This entry concerns a single TCR beta chain. This clone has only one observation. It lacks a known antigen. No much larger clone is present one base from it, and per-base qualities are unavailable. The immunoSEQ Assay, a bias-controlled multiplex PCR, was used to amplify TCRbeta CDR3 regions from genomic DNA. Per the authors' processing: Within the assay, amplification of reference gene primers was used to estimate how many nucleated cells each sample contained. To quantify the absolute abundance of each unique TCRbeta CDR3 rearrangement, sequence reads were collapsed and filtered. For each sample, productive Simpson clonality was calculated by taking the square root of Simpson's diversity index across productive rearrangements. The source is immuneACCESS, and TCRdb retained only in-frame sequences with V and J called. Part of the clones is not carried over; for the studies checked, unresolved V genes explain less than half of this, and the remainder is unexplained. D and trimming come from the DNA, and the V and J calls and clone size come from that table. The sample table holds roughly 410,000 clones, of which roughly 86% were seen once. Approximately 2.5% of the sample lies in the top ten.

The sample comes from a study of blood T cell repertoires in COVID-19 (dated by TCRdb to about 2020). About the study as a whole: The collaborator samples originated in the United States, Italy and Spain and spanned the acute and convalescent phases of COVID-19. The material from the prospective study consisted of cDNA or gDNA derived from T cells, B-cell-depleted T cells, or PBMCs. The dataset comprised deeply sampled blood TCRbeta repertoires from subjects exposed to, actively infected with, or recovered from COVID-19. The repertoires were made available in a free public database intended to serve as a resource for research on the immune response to SARS-CoV-2. The samples were drawn from two sources: the first 160 participants of the ongoing ImmuneRACE study, and 1,200 or so subjects contributed by 6 global collaborators. A de-identified subject ID, COVID-19 status, age in years and sex were almost always included in the sample metadata. Where available, HLA class I and class II types were obtained from metadata supplied by the sample provider rather than from assay-based typing.

At one collaborating source in Seattle, patients were enrolled during active infection and were followed longitudinally through the course of disease. Collaborating institutions collected whole blood in K2EDTA tubes following their own protocols. For TCRbeta analysis, collaborators shipped samples in one of three forms: frozen whole blood, isolated PBMCs, or DNA extracted from either of those sample types. V loses 2 bases, J loses 0 bases, and the germline ends lie 6 bases apart. Counted from cysteine to phenylalanine, this CDR3 has 15 amino acids. The DNA shown is the 45-base CDR3, in frame from base 1. The germline V gene yields SGDLS for CDR1 and YYNGEE for CDR2. The study at large found these results: The quantity of clinical and demographic metadata differed by source and by participant and was supplied without curation.

The sample consisted of peripheral blood. The receptor comes from a woman in her sixties with COVID-19, enrolled during active disease. The chain is assembled from TRBV9 and TRBJ2-6, and the D gene may be TRBD1, 5 bases matching. The bases are TGTGCCAGCAGCGTCCAGGGCTCTGGGGCCAACGTCCTGACTTTC. This encodes CASSVQGSGANVLTF.